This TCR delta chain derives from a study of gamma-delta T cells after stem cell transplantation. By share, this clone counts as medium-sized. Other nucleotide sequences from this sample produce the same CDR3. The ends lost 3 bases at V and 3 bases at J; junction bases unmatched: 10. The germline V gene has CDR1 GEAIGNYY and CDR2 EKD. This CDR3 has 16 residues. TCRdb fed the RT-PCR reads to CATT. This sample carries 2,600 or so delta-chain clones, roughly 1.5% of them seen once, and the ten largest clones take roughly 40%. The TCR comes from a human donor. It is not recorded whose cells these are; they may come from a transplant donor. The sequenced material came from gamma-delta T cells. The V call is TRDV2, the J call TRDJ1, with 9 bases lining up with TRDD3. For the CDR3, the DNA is TGTGCCTGTGACTTACTAGGGGATACGAGCGCCGATAAACTCATCTTT. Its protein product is CACDLLGDTSADKLIF.